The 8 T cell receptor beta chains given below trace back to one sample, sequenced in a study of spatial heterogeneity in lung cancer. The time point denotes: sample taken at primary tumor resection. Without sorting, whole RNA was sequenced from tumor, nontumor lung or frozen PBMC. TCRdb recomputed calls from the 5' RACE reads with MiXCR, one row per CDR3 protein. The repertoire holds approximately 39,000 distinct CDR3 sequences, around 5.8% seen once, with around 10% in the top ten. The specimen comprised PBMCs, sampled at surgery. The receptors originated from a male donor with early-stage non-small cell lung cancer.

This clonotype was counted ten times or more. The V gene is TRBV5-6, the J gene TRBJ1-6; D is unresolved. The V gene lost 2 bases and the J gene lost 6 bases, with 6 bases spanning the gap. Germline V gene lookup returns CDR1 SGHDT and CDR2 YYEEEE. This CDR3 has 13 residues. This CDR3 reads CASSFYRNSPLHF. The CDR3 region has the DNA TGTGCCAGCAGCTTTTATCGTAATTCACCCCTCCACTTT.

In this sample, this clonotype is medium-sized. The CDR3 DNA follows: TGCGCCAGCAGCCAAGTTTACCGGGACTACGAGCAGTACTTC. It codes for CASSQVYRDYEQYF. The rearrangement uses TRBV4-1 and TRBJ2-7, with D perhaps matching TRBD2 (5 bases). The CDR3 sequence is 14 residues long. Deletions cut 1 base from V and 3 bases from J, with 10 bases between. CDR1 is MGHRA, CDR2 YSYEKL, per germline.

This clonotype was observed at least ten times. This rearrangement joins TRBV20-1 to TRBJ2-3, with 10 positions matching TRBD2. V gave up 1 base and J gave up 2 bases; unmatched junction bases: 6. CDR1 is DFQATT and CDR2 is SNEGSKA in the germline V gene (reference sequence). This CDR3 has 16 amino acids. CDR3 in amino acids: CSARGERGGLTDTQYF. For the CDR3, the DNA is TGCAGTGCTAGAGGGGAGCGGGGGGGCCTCACAGATACGCAGTATTTT.

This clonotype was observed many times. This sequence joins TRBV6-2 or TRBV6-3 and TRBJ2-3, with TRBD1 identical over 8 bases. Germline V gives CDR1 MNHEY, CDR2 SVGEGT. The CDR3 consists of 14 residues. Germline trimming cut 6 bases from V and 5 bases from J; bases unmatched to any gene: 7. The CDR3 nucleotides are TGTGCCAGCAGCCTCGACAGGGGCCTAGATACGCAGTATTTT. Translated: CASSLDRGLDTQYF.

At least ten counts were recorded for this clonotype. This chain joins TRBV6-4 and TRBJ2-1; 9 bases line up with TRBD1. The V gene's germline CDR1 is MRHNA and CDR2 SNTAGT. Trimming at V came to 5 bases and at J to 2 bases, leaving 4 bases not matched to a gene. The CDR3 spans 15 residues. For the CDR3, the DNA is TGTGCCAGCAGTCAGACAGGGGGGACCTACAATGAGCAGTTCTTC. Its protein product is CASSQTGGTYNEQFF.

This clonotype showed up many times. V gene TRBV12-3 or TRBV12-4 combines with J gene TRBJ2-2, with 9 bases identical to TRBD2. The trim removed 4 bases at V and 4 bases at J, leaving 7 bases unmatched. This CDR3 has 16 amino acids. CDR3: CASSSPGLAGTGELFF. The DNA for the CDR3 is TGTGCCAGCAGTTCCCCGGGACTAGCCGGCACCGGGGAGCTGTTTTTT.

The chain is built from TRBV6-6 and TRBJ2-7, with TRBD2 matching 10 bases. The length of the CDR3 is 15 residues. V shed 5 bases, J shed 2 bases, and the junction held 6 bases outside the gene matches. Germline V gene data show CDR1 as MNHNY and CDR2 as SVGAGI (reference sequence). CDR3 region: CASSATSGATYEQYF. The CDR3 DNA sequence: TGTGCCAGCAGTGCTACTAGCGGGGCCACCTACGAGCAGTACTTC.

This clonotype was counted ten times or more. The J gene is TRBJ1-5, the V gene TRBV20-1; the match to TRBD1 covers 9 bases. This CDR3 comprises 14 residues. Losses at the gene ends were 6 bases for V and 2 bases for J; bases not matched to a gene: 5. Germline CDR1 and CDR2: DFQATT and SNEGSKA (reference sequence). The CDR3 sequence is CSAVQGAGNQPQHF. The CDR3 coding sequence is TGCAGTGCAGTACAGGGGGCAGGCAATCAGCCCCAGCATTTT.